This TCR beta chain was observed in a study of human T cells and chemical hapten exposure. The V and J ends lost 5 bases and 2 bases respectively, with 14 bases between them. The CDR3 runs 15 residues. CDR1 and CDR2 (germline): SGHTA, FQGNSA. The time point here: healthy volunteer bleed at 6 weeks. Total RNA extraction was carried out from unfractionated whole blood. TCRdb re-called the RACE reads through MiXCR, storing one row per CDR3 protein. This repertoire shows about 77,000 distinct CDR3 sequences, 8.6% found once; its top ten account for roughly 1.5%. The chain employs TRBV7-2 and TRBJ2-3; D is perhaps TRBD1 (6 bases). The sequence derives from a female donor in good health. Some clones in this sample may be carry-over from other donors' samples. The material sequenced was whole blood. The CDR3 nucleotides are TGTGCCAGCAGCCAAACAGGGTCAGACACAGATACGCAGTATTTT. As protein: CASSQTGSDTDTQYF. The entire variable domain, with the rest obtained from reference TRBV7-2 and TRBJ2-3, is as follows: GAGVSQSPSNKVTEKGKDVELRCDPISGHTALYWYRQSLGQGLEFLIYFQGNSAPDKSGLPSDRFSAERTGGSVSTLTIQRTQQEDSAVYLCASSQTGSDTDTQYFGPGTRLTVL.